This T cell receptor beta chain was found in a study of T cell responses to AZD1222 COVID-19 vaccine (dated by TCRdb to about 2021). For the study in its entirety: TCR sequencing was performed for over 230 trial participants, of whom 200 to 220 were given two doses of AZD1222 and about 25 were given two doses of MenACWY control vaccine. Trial participants were enrolled into age subgroups of 18-55, 56-69 and 70-plus years, which contained about 160, 30 and 59 TCR-sequenced participants, respectively. The research as a whole found: Most participants were white British and females outnumbered males, and the authors suggested that clonal diversity may have been underestimated. Nearly half of unique spike-specific TCRs reportedly recognized epitopes outside regions mutated in the B.1.351 and B.1.1.7 variants. The whole spike protein was spanned by vaccine-associated CD4 TCRs, and dominant responses were seen in regions 160-218 and 743-854. After two AZD1222 doses, spike-specific TCR breadth and depth were significantly higher than at day 0 and than in MenACWY recipients. In the small 56-69-year group, the increase in depth fell short of significance, most likely because of low power. Because no samples from the day 14 peak response were available, repertoires could be characterized only after the peak T cell response. Conclusions about previously exposed vaccinees are limited, since just 5 to 7 AZD1222 recipients were seropositive for SARS-CoV-2 at baseline.

The CDR3 regions of human TCRbeta chains were analyzed by immunosequencing. Turning to the authors' computational methods: Repertoire TCRs were checked for matches against a reference library of SARS-CoV-2-specific TCRs that had been generated using the MIRA antigen-specificity platform. Breadth was defined as the fraction of unique TCRs that were SARS-CoV-2-associated. Depth was defined as the fraction of total T cells that were SARS-CoV-2-associated. Using the MIRA data, each spike-specific TCR was mapped to the spike region that the TCR reacts to and placed in a CD4 or CD8 class. Log10-transformed breadth and depth values were compared by one-way ANOVA with Sidak's multiple comparisons tests. TCRdb stores this immuneACCESS table with in-frame sequences only. Part of the clones is absent; in the studies checked, under half of the shortfall reflects unresolved V genes, and no reason is known for the rest. That table supplies the V and J calls and clone size; D and trimming were determined from the DNA. In all, the sample holds about 110,000 clones, and roughly 91% of those were seen once. Jointly, the top ten make up roughly 8% of the sample.

The label giving this sample's time point can be read as: about 28 days (+/-7) after the second vaccine dose. Because spike-specific TCR depth and breadth did not differ between the two schedules, AZD1222 recipients who got a second dose at roughly 4 weeks were pooled with those who got a second dose at roughly 12 weeks. Vaccinee samples were obtained from the UK trials COV001 and COV002, which included a single-blind randomized controlled phase 2/3 trial of AZD1222 (ChAdOx1 nCoV-19) in healthy adults. For TCRbeta chain sequencing, PBMC samples were collected from trial participants at day 0 and at day 28 after the second dose. In the case of this clone: What this receptor recognizes is not known. No quality values exist for individual bases; no much larger clone is one base distant.

Sequenced material: peripheral blood, taken 28 days after the second AZD1222 dose. This receptor was taken from an adult who received the AZD1222 COVID-19 vaccine.

The nucleotide sequence is given as TGTGCCAGCAGCTCAGACAGGGGTGAAAGGATTCAGTACTTC. The resulting protein is CASSSDRGERIQYF. The sequence joins TRBV5-5 to TRBJ2-4; 8 of the junction bases match TRBD1. The CDR3 numbers 14 residues from cysteine through phenylalanine. Only CDR3 DNA remains: 42 bases, in frame from the first base. At the junction V is shortened by 3 bases and J by 10 bases; bases outside the gene matches: 9. CDR1 and CDR2 are drawn from the germline V gene (reference sequence): SGHKS, YYEKEE. Where the CDR3 stops, the reference TRBV5-5 and TRBJ2-4 genes take over; the full variable domain is DAGVTQSPTHLIKTRGQQVTLRCSPISGHKSVSWYQQVLGQGPQFIFQYYEKEERGRGNFPDRFSARQFPNYSSELNVNALLLGDSALYLCASSSDRGERIQYFGAGTRLSVL.